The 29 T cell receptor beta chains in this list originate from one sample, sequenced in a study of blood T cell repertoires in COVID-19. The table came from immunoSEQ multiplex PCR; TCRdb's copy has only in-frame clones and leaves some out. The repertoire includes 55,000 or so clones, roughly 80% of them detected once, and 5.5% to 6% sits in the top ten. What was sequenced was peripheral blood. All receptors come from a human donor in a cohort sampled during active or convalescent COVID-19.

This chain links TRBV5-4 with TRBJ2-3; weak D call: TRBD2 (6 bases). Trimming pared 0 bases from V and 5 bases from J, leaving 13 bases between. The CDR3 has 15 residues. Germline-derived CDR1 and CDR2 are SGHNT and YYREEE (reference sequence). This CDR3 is CASSLGGATVDTQYF. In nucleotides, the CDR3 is TGTGCCAGCAGCTTGGGCGGGGCAACGGTAGATACGCAGTATTTT.

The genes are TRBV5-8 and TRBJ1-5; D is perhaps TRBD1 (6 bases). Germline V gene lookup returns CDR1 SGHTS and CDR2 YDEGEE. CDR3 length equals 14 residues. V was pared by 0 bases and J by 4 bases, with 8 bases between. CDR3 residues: CASSLGTVNQPQHF. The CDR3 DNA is TGTGCCAGCAGCTTGGGGACAGTAAATCAGCCCCAGCATTTT.

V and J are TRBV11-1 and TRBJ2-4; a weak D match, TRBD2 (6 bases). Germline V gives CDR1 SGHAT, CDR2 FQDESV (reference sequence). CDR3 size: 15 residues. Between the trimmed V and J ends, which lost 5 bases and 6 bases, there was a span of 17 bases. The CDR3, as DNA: TGTGCCAGCAGCGTACGAGGTTCGGAGGGAAACATTCAGTACTTC. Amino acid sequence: CASSVRGSEGNIQYF.

The CDR3 here is CASSQAATNEKLFF. The DNA of the CDR3 is TGTGCCAGCAGCCAAGCTGCAACTAATGAAAAACTGTTTTTT. The chain has TRBV6-6 and TRBJ1-4, with unresolved D. CDR1 MNHNY and CDR2 SVGAGI come from the germline V gene (reference sequence). Deletions cut 6 bases from V and 0 bases from J, with 8 bases between. The CDR3 runs 14 residues.

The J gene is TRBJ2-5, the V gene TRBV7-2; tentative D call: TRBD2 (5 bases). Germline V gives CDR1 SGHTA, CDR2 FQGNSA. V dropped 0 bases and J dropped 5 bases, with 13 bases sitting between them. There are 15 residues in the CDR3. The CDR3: CASSLAASRAETQYF. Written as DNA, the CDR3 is TGTGCCAGCAGCTTAGCGGCTAGCCGGGCGGAGACCCAGTACTTC.

The CDR3 protein is CASRGLAGPYEQYF. DNA of the CDR3: TGTGCCAGCCGGGGACTAGCGGGTCCCTACGAGCAGTACTTC. This chain uses TRBV18 with TRBJ2-7, with TRBD2 matching 12 bases. CDR1 and CDR2 (germline): KGHSH, LQKENI. The V and J ends lost 8 bases and 2 bases, in that order; junction bases with no gene match: 4. The CDR3 covers 14 residues. The whole variable domain, filled in from reference TRBV18 and TRBJ2-7, reads NAGVMQNPRHLVRRRGQEARLRCSPMKGHSHVYWYRQLPEEGLKFMVYLQKENIIDESGMPKERFSAEFPKEGPSILRIQQVVRGDSAAYFCASRGLAGPYEQYFGPGTRLTVT.

CDR3 bases: TGCGCCAGCAGCGAGAGCGGGGTTCGAACAGATACGCAGTATTTT. It yields the protein CASSESGVRTDTQYF. The V gene is TRBV10-2, the J gene TRBJ2-3; 7 bases are shared with TRBD2. Per the germline V gene, CDR1 is WSHSY and CDR2 is SAAADI. The CDR3 extends over 15 amino acids. The trim removed 6 bases at V and 3 bases at J, leaving 9 bases unmatched.

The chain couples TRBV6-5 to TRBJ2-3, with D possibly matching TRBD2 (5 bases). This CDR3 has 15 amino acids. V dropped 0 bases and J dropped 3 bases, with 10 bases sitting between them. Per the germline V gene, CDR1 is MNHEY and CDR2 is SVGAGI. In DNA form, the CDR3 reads TGTGCCAGCAGTTACTCTAGCCTAGCAACAGATACGCAGTATTTT. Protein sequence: CASSYSSLATDTQYF.

For the CDR3, the DNA is TGTGCCAGCAGCTCTTCCTTGATCCGGTCCTACGAGCAGTACTTC. It codes for CASSSSLIRSYEQYF. The rearrangement joins TRBV7-2 to TRBJ2-7; unclear D gene. The germline gives CDR1 SGHTA, CDR2 FQGNSA. Between the trimmed V and J ends, which lost 4 bases and 1 base, there was a span of 14 bases. The CDR3 sequence is 15 residues long.

Written as DNA, the CDR3 is TGTGCCAGCAGTTTCGGGACAGGGGCCGGGGAGCTGTTTTTT. This sequence encodes CASSFGTGAGELFF. The chain uses TRBV6-5 and TRBJ2-2; 10 bases match TRBD1. Unmatched junction bases numbered 2, after V lost 4 bases and J lost 6 bases. The CDR3 consists of 14 residues. The germline V gene encodes CDR1 MNHEY and CDR2 SVGAGI.

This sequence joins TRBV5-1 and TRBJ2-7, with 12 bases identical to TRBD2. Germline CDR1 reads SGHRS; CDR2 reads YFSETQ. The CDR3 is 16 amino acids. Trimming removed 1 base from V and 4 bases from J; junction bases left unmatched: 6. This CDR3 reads CASSLFTSGGSYEQYF. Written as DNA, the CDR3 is TGCGCCAGCAGCTTGTTCACTAGCGGGGGGTCTTACGAGCAGTACTTC.

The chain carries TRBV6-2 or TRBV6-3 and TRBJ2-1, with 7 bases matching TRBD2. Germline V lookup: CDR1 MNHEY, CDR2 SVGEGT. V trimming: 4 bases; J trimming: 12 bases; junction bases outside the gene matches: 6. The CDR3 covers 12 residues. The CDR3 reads CASSSPGGGQFF. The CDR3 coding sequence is TGTGCCAGCAGTTCACCGGGGGGAGGGCAGTTCTTC.

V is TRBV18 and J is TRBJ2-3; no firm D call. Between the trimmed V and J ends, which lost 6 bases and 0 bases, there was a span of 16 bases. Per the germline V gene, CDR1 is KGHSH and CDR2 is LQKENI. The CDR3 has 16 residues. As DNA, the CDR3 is TGTGCCAGCTCCCCTTCTACCCCCTCTAGCACAGATACGCAGTATTTT. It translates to CASSPSTPSSTDTQYF.

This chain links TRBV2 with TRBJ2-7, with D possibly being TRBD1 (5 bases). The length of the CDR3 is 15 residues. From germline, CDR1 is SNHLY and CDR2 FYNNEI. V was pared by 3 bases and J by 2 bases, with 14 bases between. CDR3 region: CASSERLGVPYEQYF. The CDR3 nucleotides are TGTGCCAGCAGTGAGCGGCTAGGGGTTCCCTACGAGCAGTACTTC.

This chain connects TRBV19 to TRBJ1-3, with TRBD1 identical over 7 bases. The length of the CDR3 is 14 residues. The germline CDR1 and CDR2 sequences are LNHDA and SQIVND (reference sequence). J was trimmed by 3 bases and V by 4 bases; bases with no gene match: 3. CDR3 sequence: CASSNPGGGNTIYF. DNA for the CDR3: TGTGCCAGTAGTAACCCAGGGGGTGGAAACACCATATATTTT.

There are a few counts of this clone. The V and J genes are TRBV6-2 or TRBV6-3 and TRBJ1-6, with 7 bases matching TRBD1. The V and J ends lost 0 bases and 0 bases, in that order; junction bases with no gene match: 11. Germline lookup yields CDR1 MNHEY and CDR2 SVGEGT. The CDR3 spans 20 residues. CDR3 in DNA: TGTGCCAGCAGTTACTCACCCGGGACAGTTCTGAGCTCCTATAATTCACCCCTCCACTTT. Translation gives CASSYSPGTVLSSYNSPLHF.

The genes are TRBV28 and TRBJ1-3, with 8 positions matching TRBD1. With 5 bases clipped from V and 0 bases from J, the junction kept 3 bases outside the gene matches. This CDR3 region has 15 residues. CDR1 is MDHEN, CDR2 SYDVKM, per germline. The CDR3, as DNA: TGTGCCAGCAGTGGAACAGGGGGCTCTGGAAACACCATATATTTT. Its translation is CASSGTGGSGNTIYF.

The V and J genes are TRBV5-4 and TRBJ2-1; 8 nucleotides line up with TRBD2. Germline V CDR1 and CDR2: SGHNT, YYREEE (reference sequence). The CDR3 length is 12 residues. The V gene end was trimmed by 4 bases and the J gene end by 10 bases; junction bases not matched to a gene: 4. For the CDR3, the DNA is TGTGCCAGCAGCCCGCGGGGGGAGGAGCAGTTCTTC. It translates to CASSPRGEEQFF.

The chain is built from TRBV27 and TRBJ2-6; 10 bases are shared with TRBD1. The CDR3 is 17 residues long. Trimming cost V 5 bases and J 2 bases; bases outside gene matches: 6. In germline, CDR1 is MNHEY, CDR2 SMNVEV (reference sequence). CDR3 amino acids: CASSPGTGAAGANVLTF. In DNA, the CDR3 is TGTGCCAGCAGTCCGGGGACAGGGGCGGCTGGGGCCAACGTCCTGACTTTC.

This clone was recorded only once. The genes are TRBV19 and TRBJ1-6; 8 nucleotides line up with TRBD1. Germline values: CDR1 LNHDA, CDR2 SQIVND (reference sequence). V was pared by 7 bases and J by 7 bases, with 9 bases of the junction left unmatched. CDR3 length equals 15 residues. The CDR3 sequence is CASTPSTGANSPLHF. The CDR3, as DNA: TGTGCCAGTACCCCCTCGACAGGGGCGAATTCACCCCTCCACTTT.

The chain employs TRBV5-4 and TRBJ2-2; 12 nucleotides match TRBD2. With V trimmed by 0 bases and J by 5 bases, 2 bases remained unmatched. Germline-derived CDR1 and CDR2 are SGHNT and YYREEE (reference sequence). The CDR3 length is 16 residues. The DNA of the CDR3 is TGTGCCAGCAGCTTGGGGCTAGCGGGGGGGACCGGGGAGCTGTTTTTT. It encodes CASSLGLAGGTGELFF.

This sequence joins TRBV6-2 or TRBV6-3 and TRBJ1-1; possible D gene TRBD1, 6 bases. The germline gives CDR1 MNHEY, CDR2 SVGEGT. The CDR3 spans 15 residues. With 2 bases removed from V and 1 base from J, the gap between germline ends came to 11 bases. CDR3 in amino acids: CASSYPGQRNTEAFF. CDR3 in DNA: TGTGCCAGCAGTTACCCAGGACAGCGGAACACTGAAGCTTTCTTT.

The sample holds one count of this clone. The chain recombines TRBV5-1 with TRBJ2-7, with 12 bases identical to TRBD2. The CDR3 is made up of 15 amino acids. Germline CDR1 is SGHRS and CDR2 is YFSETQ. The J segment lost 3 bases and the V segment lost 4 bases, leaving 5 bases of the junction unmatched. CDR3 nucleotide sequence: TGCGCCAGCAGCCGGACTAGCGGGGCCTACTACGAGCAGTACTTC. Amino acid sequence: CASSRTSGAYYEQYF. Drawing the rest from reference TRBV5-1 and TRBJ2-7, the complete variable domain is KAGVTQTPRYLIKTRGQQVTLSCSPISGHRSVSWYQQTPGQGLQFLFEYFSETQRNKGNFPGRFSGRQFSNSRSEMNVSTLELGDSALYLCASSRTSGAYYEQYFGPGTRLTVT.

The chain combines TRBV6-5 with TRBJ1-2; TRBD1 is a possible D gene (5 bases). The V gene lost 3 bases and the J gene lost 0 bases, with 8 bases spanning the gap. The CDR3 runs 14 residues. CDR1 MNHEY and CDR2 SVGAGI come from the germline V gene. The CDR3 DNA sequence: TGTGCCAGCAGTTATACCAGGGCTAACTATGGCTACACCTTC. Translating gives CASSYTRANYGYTF.

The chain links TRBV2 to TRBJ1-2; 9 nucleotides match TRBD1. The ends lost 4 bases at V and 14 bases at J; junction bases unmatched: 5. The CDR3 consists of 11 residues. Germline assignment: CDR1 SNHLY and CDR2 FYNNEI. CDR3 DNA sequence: TGTGCCAGCAGTGCCGACAGGGGGAAAACCTTC. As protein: CASSADRGKTF.

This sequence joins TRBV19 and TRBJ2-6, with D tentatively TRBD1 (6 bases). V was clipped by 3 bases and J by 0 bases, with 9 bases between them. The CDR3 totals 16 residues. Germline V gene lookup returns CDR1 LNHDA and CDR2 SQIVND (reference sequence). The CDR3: CASSMTGSSGANVLTF. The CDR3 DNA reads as TGTGCCAGTAGTATGACAGGTAGCTCTGGGGCCAACGTCCTGACTTTC.

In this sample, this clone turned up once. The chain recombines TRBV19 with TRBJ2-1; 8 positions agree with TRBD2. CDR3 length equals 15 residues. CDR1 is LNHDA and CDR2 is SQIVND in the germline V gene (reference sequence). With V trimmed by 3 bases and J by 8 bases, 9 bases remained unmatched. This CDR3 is CASSITAGGADEQFF. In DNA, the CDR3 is TGTGCCAGTAGTATCACGGCCGGGGGGGCGGATGAGCAGTTCTTC.

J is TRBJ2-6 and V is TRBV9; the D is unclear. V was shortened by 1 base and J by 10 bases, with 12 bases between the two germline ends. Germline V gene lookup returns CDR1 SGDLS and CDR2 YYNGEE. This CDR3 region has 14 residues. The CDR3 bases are TGTGCCAGCAGCGTAACATACAACGGGAACGTCCTGACTTTC. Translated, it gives CASSVTYNGNVLTF.

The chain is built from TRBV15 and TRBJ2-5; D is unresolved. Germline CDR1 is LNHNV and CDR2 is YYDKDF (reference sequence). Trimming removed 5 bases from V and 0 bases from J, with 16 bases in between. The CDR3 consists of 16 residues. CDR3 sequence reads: CATSLGTTLYQETQYF. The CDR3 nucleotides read TGTGCCACCAGCTTAGGAACTACACTGTACCAAGAGACCCAGTACTTC.